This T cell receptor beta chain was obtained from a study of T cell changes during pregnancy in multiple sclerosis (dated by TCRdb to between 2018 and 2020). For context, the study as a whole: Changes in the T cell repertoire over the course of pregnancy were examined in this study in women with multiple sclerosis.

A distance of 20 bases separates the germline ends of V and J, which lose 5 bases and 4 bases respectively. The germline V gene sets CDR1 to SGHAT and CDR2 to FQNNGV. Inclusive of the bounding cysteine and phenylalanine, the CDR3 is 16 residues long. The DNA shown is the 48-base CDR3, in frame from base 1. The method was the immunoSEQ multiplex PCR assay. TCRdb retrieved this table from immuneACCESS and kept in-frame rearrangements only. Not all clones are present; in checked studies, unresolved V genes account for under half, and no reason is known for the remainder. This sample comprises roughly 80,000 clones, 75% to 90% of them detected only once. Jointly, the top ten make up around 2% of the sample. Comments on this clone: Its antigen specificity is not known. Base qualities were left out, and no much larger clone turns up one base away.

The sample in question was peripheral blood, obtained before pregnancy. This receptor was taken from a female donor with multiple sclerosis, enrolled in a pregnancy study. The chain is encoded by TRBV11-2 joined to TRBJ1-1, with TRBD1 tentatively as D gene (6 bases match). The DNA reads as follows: TGTGCCAGCAGCCTCCGACCGACCCCCAGGGGCACTGAAGCTTTCTTT. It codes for CASSLRPTPRGTEAFF. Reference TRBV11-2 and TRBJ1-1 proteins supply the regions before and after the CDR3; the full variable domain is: EAGVAQSPRYKIIEKRQSVAFWCNPISGHATLYWYQQILGQGPKLLIQFQNNGVVDDSQLPKDRFSAERLKGVDSTLKIQPAKLEDSAVYLCASSLRPTPRGTEAFFGQGTRLTVV.